This T cell receptor (beta chain) was sequenced in a study of blood T cell repertoires in COVID-19. Whole-study context: Sites in the United States, Italy and Spain provided acute and convalescent COVID-19 samples. T cells, B-cell-depleted T cells, or PBMCs supplied cDNA or gDNA.

CDR1 MNHEY and CDR2 SVGAGI come from the germline V gene. Trimming stripped 6 bases from V and 0 bases from J, with 12 bases between. The CDR3 is made up of 15 amino acids. As handled by the study authors: Reference gene primer amplification yielded estimated nucleated cell counts. Measured with immunoSEQ multiplex PCR; TCRdb has only the in-frame clones, and not every one. D and trimming were read from the DNA, whereas the V and J calls and clone size are those reported in that table. The top ten hold 8.1% of the sample, which has tens of thousands of clones, almost 90% seen once. This clone has only one observation.

The sequencing input was peripheral blood. The origin of this receptor is a woman in her 70s with acute or convalescent COVID-19. The genes are TRBV6-5 and TRBJ1-5; D is perhaps TRBD1 (5 bases). The CDR3 region is CASSTRAYSNQPQHF. In DNA, the CDR3 is TGTGCCAGCAGCACCAGGGCCTATAGCAATCAGCCCCAGCATTTT.